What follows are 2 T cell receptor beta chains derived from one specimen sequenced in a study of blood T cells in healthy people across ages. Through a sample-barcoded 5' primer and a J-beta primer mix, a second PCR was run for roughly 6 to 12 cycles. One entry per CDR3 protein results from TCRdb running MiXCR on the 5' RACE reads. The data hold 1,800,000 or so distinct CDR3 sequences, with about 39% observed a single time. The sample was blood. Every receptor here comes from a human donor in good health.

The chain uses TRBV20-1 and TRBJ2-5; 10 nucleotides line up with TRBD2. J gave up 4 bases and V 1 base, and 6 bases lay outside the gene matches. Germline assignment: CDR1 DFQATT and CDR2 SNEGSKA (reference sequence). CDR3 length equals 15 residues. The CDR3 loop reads CSARVGAGGRETQYF. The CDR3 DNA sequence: TGCAGTGCTAGAGTGGGAGCGGGGGGGCGAGAGACCCAGTACTTC.

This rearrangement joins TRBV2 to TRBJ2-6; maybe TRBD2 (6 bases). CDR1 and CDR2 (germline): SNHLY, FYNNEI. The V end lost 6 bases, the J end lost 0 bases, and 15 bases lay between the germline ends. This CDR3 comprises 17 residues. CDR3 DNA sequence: TGTGCCAGCAGGGGGGGTCAGGGAAGCTCTGGGGCCAACGTCCTGACTTTC. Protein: CASRGGQGSSGANVLTF.